This T cell receptor (beta chain) was obtained from a study of blood T cell repertoires in COVID-19. There are 15 residues in the CDR3. Trimming cost V 5 bases and J 2 bases, with 17 bases left between them. From germline, CDR1 is SGHRS and CDR2 YFSETQ. Clones were sequenced by immunoSEQ multiplex PCR, and TCRdb holds only the in-frame ones, with some missing. Among about 36,000 clones listed, around 87% were seen once. The TCR was taken from a man in his fifties or sixties with acute or convalescent COVID-19. Material: peripheral blood. The chain recombines TRBV5-1 with TRBJ2-7, with D maybe TRBD1 (6 bases). CDR3 bases: TGCGCCAGCAGTCAGGGGACCGTATCCACCTACGAGCAGTACTTC. It is translated as CASSQGTVSTYEQYF.